The sequence of this T cell receptor beta chain was determined in a study of T cell repertoires in cytomegalovirus infection (dated by TCRdb to the late 2010s). About the study as a whole: Peptide stimulations targeted recently identified HLA-C-restricted CMV epitopes, whose presentation resists viral immunomodulation, together with well-studied HLA-B-restricted epitopes. Donor HLA type was relevant to the analysis, as public TCR beta signatures indicated carriage of CMV infection together with the matching HLA type. Broad study findings and their caveats: The ex vivo response was dominated by HLA-C-restricted CMV-specific TCR beta clonotypes, which also provided the single most frequent clonotype in two of eight donors. In both this cohort and an independent cohort of a few hundred donors, the cumulative frequency of public TCR beta family members distinguished carriers of CMV infection plus the relevant HLA type.

TCRdb shows the sequencer as Illumina HiSeq 1500. In TCRdb, the public reads were trimmed at Q25 with fastp and aligned with MiXCR, with productive beta chains retained. For every CDR3 protein sequence, its rows merge into one entry that carries the most common genes and DNA. A total of around 300,000 distinct CDR3 sequences appear in this sample, around 25% of them only once. Roughly 14% of the sample rests with the top ten. The treatment or condition label here, explained by the study, means: in vitro stimulation with specific CMV peptide epitopes to enrich CMV-specific T cells. This clonotype was seen more than once but under ten times. Its antigen is currently not known. Per-nucleotide qualities are absent, and no much larger clonotype sits a single base away. The sequences come from cultured PBMCs, collected from culture after CMV antigen stimulation. This sequence was found in a human donor in good health (CMV status not recorded). Some clones in this sample may be carry-over from other donors' samples.

The DNA reads as follows: TGCAGTGCTCCCGGGACAGCGAATAATTCACCCCTCCACTTT. Its coded protein is CSAPGTANNSPLHF. The rearrangement joined TRBV20-1 to TRBJ1-6, with TRBD1 matching 7 junction bases. The CDR1 and CDR2 encoded by the germline V gene (reference sequence) are DFQATT and SNEGSKA. Trimming accounts for 5 bases at V and 5 bases at J, while the number of junction bases matched to no gene is 6. The CDR3 holds 14 amino acids from the cysteine to the phenylalanine. Left in the record is the CDR3 DNA by itself, 42 bases read in frame from the first base.